The rows below give T cell receptor beta chains drawn from one sample of a study of cytomegalovirus exposure and HLA in healthy donors. Sequencing used immunoSEQ multiplex PCR; TCRdb keeps in-frame clones, though not all of them. The sample contains about 200,000 clones, 55% to 75% of which appear only once. What was sequenced was PBMCs. All receptors derive from a man between 40 and 49 years old in good health and CMV-seropositive. Each CDR3 is given with its conserved first and last residue. The D gene is left open where the match is weak. Only some rows state a clone size, as once, few, many or a class for expanded clones.

V: TRBV18
size: NA
J: TRBJ2-3
D: TRBD2
DNA: TGTGCCAGCTCATCTAGCGGGGCGGATACGCAGTATTTT
CDR3: CASSSSGADTQYF

V: TRBV9
size: NA
J: TRBJ2-5
D: NA
DNA: TGTGCCAGCAGCGTAGTCCCGACACCCCAAGAGACCCAGTACTTC
CDR3: CASSVVPTPQETQYF

V: TRBV5-1
size: NA
J: TRBJ1-1
D: NA
DNA: TGCGCCAGCAGCGCTAGACGGCTGAACACTGAAGCTTTCTTT
CDR3: CASSARRLNTEAFF

V: TRBV7-8
size: NA
J: TRBJ1-2
D: TRBD1
DNA: TGTGCCAGCAGCTTAGCGCAGGGGGCCTATGGCTACACCTTC
CDR3: CASSLAQGAYGYTF

V: TRBV6-1
size: NA
J: TRBJ2-7
D: NA
DNA: TGTGCCAGCAGTGAAGCTAGCGCCATGGCCTTCCACGAGCAGTACTTC
CDR3: CASSEASAMAFHEQYF

V: TRBV15
size: NA
J: TRBJ2-3
D: TRBD1
DNA: TGTGCCACCAGCCTAGGGACAGGAGGCCCCACAGATACGCAGTATTTT
CDR3: CATSLGTGGPTDTQYF

V: TRBV7-2
size: NA
J: TRBJ1-5
D: NA
DNA: TGTGCCAGCAGCTTGACAGGCCAGCCCCAGCATTTT
CDR3: CASSLTGQPQHF

V: TRBV19
size: NA
J: TRBJ1-5
D: NA
DNA: TGTGCCAGTAGTATAGGGGAGGGGGGTAGCAATCAGCCCCAGCATTTT
CDR3: CASSIGEGGSNQPQHF

V: TRBV20-1
size: NA
J: TRBJ2-7
D: NA
DNA: TGCAGTGCTAGCTACCAGAGGGAGCAGTACTTC
CDR3: CSASYQREQYF

V: TRBV10-2
size: NA
J: TRBJ1-1
D: NA
DNA: TGCGCCAGCAGTGATCGTGCTGGGGGGGGCACTGAAGCTTTCTTT
CDR3: CASSDRAGGGTEAFF

V: TRBV9
size: few
J: TRBJ2-1
D: NA
DNA: TGTGCCAGCACCCGTGAGGATAGCTCCTACAATGAGCAGTTCTTC
CDR3: CASTREDSSYNEQFF

V: TRBV21-1
size: NA
J: TRBJ1-1
D: NA
DNA: TGTGCCAGCAGCCCGCACATCTTT
CDR3: CASSPHIF

V: TRBV7-9
size: NA
J: TRBJ2-3
D: NA
DNA: TGTGCCAGCAGCTTAGACTGGGGCAGGGGCGTTGATACGCAGTATTTT
CDR3: CASSLDWGRGVDTQYF

V: TRBV27
size: NA
J: TRBJ1-1
D: TRBD1
DNA: TGTGCCAGCAGTTTCAGGACAGGGAACACTGAAGCTTTCTTT
CDR3: CASSFRTGNTEAFF

V: TRBV4-2
size: NA
J: TRBJ2-7
D: TRBD2
DNA: TGTGCCAGCAGCCAACTAGCGGGGGGGAGAGACTCCTACGAGCAGTACTTC
CDR3: CASSQLAGGRDSYEQYF

V: TRBV6-4
size: NA
J: TRBJ2-3
D: TRBD2
DNA: TGTGCCAGCAGTGGACTAGCCGACACAGATACGCAGTATTTT
CDR3: CASSGLADTDTQYF

V: TRBV19
size: once
J: TRBJ1-2
D: TRBD1
DNA: TGTGCCAGTACCCGACAGGGAACTAACTATGGCTACACCTTC
CDR3: CASTRQGTNYGYTF

V: TRBV5-4
size: NA
J: TRBJ2-7
D: NA
DNA: TGTGCCAGCAGCTTAGAGGGATCAAAGCGGCCCTACGAGCAGTACTTC
CDR3: CASSLEGSKRPYEQYF

V: TRBV5-1
size: NA
J: TRBJ2-5
D: TRBD1
DNA: TGCGCCAGCAGCGGATACAGGGGCCAAGAGACCCAGTACTTC
CDR3: CASSGYRGQETQYF

V: TRBV5-1
size: few
J: TRBJ2-7
D: TRBD1
DNA: TGCGCCAGCAGCTTAGGACAGGCAGCCTACGAGCAGTACTTC
CDR3: CASSLGQAAYEQYF

V: TRBV6-1
size: NA
J: TRBJ2-1
D: NA
DNA: TGTGCCAGCAGACCTGACAGGACGGGAGAGCAGTTCTTC
CDR3: CASRPDRTGEQFF

V: TRBV5-4
size: NA
J: TRBJ2-5
D: NA
DNA: TGTGCCAGCAGCTTGGTGGCCAGCGTCGAAGAGACCCAGTACTTC
CDR3: CASSLVASVEETQYF

V: TRBV19
size: few
J: TRBJ2-1
D: TRBD2
DNA: TGTGCCAGTAGTATACCAGGACTAGTACTCTACAATGAGCAGTTCTTC
CDR3: CASSIPGLVLYNEQFF

V: TRBV14
size: NA
J: TRBJ2-2
D: NA
DNA: TGTGCCAGCAGAGAAAGGACAGTAGGCACCGGGGAGCTGTTTTTT
CDR3: CASRERTVGTGELFF

V: TRBV15
size: NA
J: TRBJ2-3
D: NA
DNA: TGTGCCACCAGCAGAGGAAATCTCAGGGCGGATACGCAGTATTTT
CDR3: CATSRGNLRADTQYF

V: TRBV19
size: once
J: TRBJ2-5
D: TRBD2
DNA: TGTGCCAGTAGTATTGGGCTAGCGGGGGGTTTCCAAGAGACCCAGTACTTC
CDR3: CASSIGLAGGFQETQYF

V: TRBV5-4
size: few
J: TRBJ1-1
D: NA
DNA: TGTGCCAGCAGCTTGGCCGGAGGAACCGCGGGGAACACTGAAGCTTTCTTT
CDR3: CASSLAGGTAGNTEAFF

V: TRBV6-6
size: NA
J: TRBJ1-3
D: NA
DNA: TGTGCCAGCAGCCTCCTGGGAGGTGAGGGTGGAAACACCATATATTTT
CDR3: CASSLLGGEGGNTIYF

V: TRBV27
size: NA
J: TRBJ2-1
D: TRBD2
DNA: TGTGCCAGCAGTTTATGGGGACTAGGGTTCGTCGGTGAGCAGTTCTTC
CDR3: CASSLWGLGFVGEQFF

V: TRBV13
size: NA
J: TRBJ2-5
D: TRBD2
DNA: TGTGCCAGCAGCTTAAGGACCCGGGGGGGAGAGACCCAGTACTTC
CDR3: CASSLRTRGGETQYF

V: TRBV5-4
size: NA
J: TRBJ2-5
D: TRBD2
DNA: TGTGCCAGCAGCTTTCAAAGCGGGGGGGCAGAGACCCAGTACTTC
CDR3: CASSFQSGGAETQYF

V: TRBV7-7
size: NA
J: TRBJ2-3
D: NA
DNA: TGTGCCAGCAGCTTAGCGGAGAACACAGATACGCAGTATTTT
CDR3: CASSLAENTDTQYF

V: TRBV5-1
size: few
J: TRBJ2-2
D: NA
DNA: TGCGCCAGCAGGGCCACCCGAAACACCGGGGAGCTGTTTTTT
CDR3: CASRATRNTGELFF

V: TRBV5-1
size: NA
J: TRBJ2-5
D: TRBD2
DNA: TGCGCCAGCACCCCGGGGGGCCAAGAGACCCAGTACTTC
CDR3: CASTPGGQETQYF

V: TRBV7-2
size: NA
J: TRBJ2-7
D: TRBD1
DNA: TGTGCCAGCAGCTTGGACAGGGGCCCCACTAGTGAGCAGTACTTC
CDR3: CASSLDRGPTSEQYF

V: TRBV14
size: NA
J: TRBJ2-7
D: TRBD1
DNA: TGTGCCAGCAGCCAAGATCTACGTTTCGGGACAGGGGAAACGGAGCAGTACTTC
CDR3: CASSQDLRFGTGETEQYF

V: TRBV2
size: once
J: TRBJ2-5
D: TRBD2
DNA: TGTGCCAGCAGTGCTGAGCGGGGGGGGCTGGAGACCCAGTACTTC
CDR3: CASSAERGGLETQYF

V: TRBV5-6
size: few
J: TRBJ2-5
D: NA
DNA: TGTGCCAGCAGCATGGGACGAGGGTGGGAGACCCAGTACTTC
CDR3: CASSMGRGWETQYF

V: TRBV10-1
size: once
J: TRBJ2-1
D: NA
DNA: TGCGCCAGCAGCACCGAAGGGGGTCCTCACGAGCAGTTCTTC
CDR3: CASSTEGGPHEQFF

V: TRBV5-4
size: NA
J: TRBJ1-6
D: TRBD1
DNA: TGTGCCAGCAGCGACGCCCGTGGACAGGGGAATTCACCCCTCCACTTT
CDR3: CASSDARGQGNSPLHF

V: TRBV7-2
size: NA
J: TRBJ2-7
D: NA
DNA: TGTGCCAGCAGCTTCCAGCGGGAGCAGTACTTC
CDR3: CASSFQREQYF

V: TRBV4-1
size: NA
J: TRBJ2-3
D: TRBD2
DNA: TGCGCCAGCAGCCAAAGGGGACTAGAAGCAGATACGCAGTATTTT
CDR3: CASSQRGLEADTQYF

V: TRBV2
size: NA
J: TRBJ2-5
D: TRBD1
DNA: TGTGCCAGCCGCCGGGGACAGGGTCAGAGGGAGACCCAGTACTTC
CDR3: CASRRGQGQRETQYF

V: TRBV5-4
size: NA
J: TRBJ1-4
D: NA
DNA: TGTGCCAGCAGCTTGGACAGGGCTAGTGAAAAACTGTTTTTT
CDR3: CASSLDRASEKLFF

V: TRBV6-5
size: NA
J: TRBJ2-7
D: TRBD1
DNA: TGTGCCAGCAGTTACTCGGACAGGGTTCGGTACGAGCAGTACTTC
CDR3: CASSYSDRVRYEQYF

V: TRBV27
size: few
J: TRBJ2-1
D: TRBD2
DNA: TGTGCCAGCAGTCTAGCGGGACCGCCCAATGAGCAGTTCTTC
CDR3: CASSLAGPPNEQFF

V: TRBV5-4
size: few
J: TRBJ1-1
D: NA
DNA: TGTGCCAGCAGGGGAGGGTTTAACACTGAAGCTTTCTTT
CDR3: CASRGGFNTEAFF

V: TRBV11-2
size: NA
J: TRBJ2-7
D: TRBD1
DNA: TGTGCCAGCAGCCCGAGACAGGGGCCGTACTACGAGCAGTACTTC
CDR3: CASSPRQGPYYEQYF